The next 25 T cell receptor beta chains were all read from a single sample in a study of Ad26.COV2.S vaccination and SARS-CoV-2 variants. Repertoires were generated with immunoSEQ multiplex PCR, while TCRdb's copy carries only in-frame clones and drops some. The table lists approximately 450,000 clones, approximately 90% of them singletons. Noted treatment: roughly 18 received Ad26.COV2.S at low or high dose, single or two shots; a few received placebo; per-sample allocation not given. Specimen acquisition occurred on day 63 following the initial vaccine or placebo injection. This sample comprised peripheral blood, obtained in a trial of Ad26.COV2.S vaccine versus placebo. The receptors were gathered from a person between 18 and 60 years old who received the Ad26.COV2.S COVID-19 vaccine or a placebo.

V is TRBV27 and J is TRBJ2-5; D not resolved. Deletions cut 0 bases from V and 5 bases from J, with 10 bases between. CDR1 and CDR2 from the germline V gene are MNHEY and SMNVEV (reference sequence). The CDR3 loop spans 14 amino acids. CDR3 sequence: CASSLSPMGETQYF. The CDR3 DNA follows: TGTGCCAGCAGTTTATCCCCCATGGGGGAGACCCAGTACTTC.

The rearrangement links TRBV20-1 to TRBJ2-5; D is tentatively TRBD1 or TRBD2 (5 bases each). The V end was cut by 3 bases, the J end by 4 bases, with 18 bases between. This CDR3 is built from 15 residues. Germline-derived CDR1 and CDR2 are DFQATT and SNEGSKA (reference sequence). CDR3 nucleotides: TGCAGTGCTAGTACAAGGTCATTTGGGGGAGAGACCCAGTACTTC. This codes for CSASTRSFGGETQYF.

The gene calls are TRBV5-4 and TRBJ2-1, with 10 bases aligning to TRBD2. The germline gives CDR1 SGHNT, CDR2 YYREEE (reference sequence). The CDR3 totals 15 residues. The V and J ends lost 4 bases and 5 bases, in that order; junction bases with no gene match: 6. This chain's CDR3 is CASSAWTSGNNEQFF. CDR3 coding DNA: TGTGCCAGCAGCGCATGGACTAGCGGTAACAATGAGCAGTTCTTC.

The chain links TRBV19 to TRBJ1-2; D is possibly TRBD1 (5 bases). V lost 3 bases and J 4 bases, leaving 15 bases between the germline ends. CDR1 LNHDA and CDR2 SQIVND come from the germline V gene (reference sequence). This CDR3 contains 15 residues. The CDR3 loop reads CASSISRGLFYGYTF. CDR3 DNA: TGTGCCAGTAGTATTTCTCGGGGCCTCTTCTATGGCTACACCTTC.

The CDR3 is CASSSQGGTTEAFF. The DNA of the CDR3 is TGTGCCAGCAGTAGCCAGGGAGGGACCACTGAAGCTTTCTTT. The V and J genes are TRBV6-5 and TRBJ1-1, with D possibly matching TRBD1 (5 bases). This CDR3 comprises 14 residues. CDR1 and CDR2 from the germline V gene are MNHEY and SVGAGI. Trimming removed 5 bases at V and 4 bases at J, with 14 bases between.

The J gene is TRBJ2-7, the V gene TRBV5-4; perhaps TRBD1 as D (6 bases). CDR1 is SGHNT and CDR2 is YYREEE in the germline V gene (reference sequence). This CDR3 has 13 amino acids. Between the trimmed V and J ends, which lost 6 bases and 1 base, there was a span of 11 bases. CDR3 sequence: CASNSQGSYEQYF. The CDR3 DNA follows: TGTGCCAGCAACTCACAGGGATCCTACGAGCAGTACTTC.

The J gene is TRBJ1-5, the V gene TRBV27; no clear D gene. This CDR3 spans 13 amino acids. Germline CDR1 is MNHEY and CDR2 is SMNVEV (reference sequence). The V end was cut by 3 bases, the J end by 7 bases, with 10 bases between. Written as DNA, the CDR3 is TGTGCCAGCAGTTTGGCCCCAACCCAGCCCCAGCATTTT. It codes for CASSLAPTQPQHF.

The rearrangement joins TRBV12-3 or TRBV12-4 to TRBJ2-2, with D uncertain. The CDR3 is 12 amino acids. V was cut by 6 bases and J by 1 base, with 3 bases left in between. In DNA form, the CDR3 reads TGTGCCAGCAGGATGAACACCGGGGAGCTGTTTTTT. Protein product: CASRMNTGELFF.

This clone occurred once. This chain links TRBV28 with TRBJ2-7, with no clear D. Germline lookup yields CDR1 MDHEN and CDR2 SYDVKM. This CDR3 has 12 amino acids. Between the trimmed V and J ends, which lost 8 bases and 0 bases, there was a span of 8 bases. CDR3 residues: CASGEASYEQYF. The DNA for the CDR3 is TGTGCCAGCGGTGAGGCCTCCTACGAGCAGTACTTC.

The chain employs TRBV6-2 or TRBV6-3 and TRBJ2-7, with 9 bases that match TRBD2. The length of the CDR3 is 15 residues. Germline values: CDR1 MNHEY, CDR2 SVGEGT. The ends lost 5 bases at V and 2 bases at J; junction bases unmatched: 7. Here the CDR3 DNA reads TGTGCCAGCAGTCCCGGACTAGCGAGAGCCTACGAGCAGTACTTC. Translating it yields CASSPGLARAYEQYF.

This CDR3 is CASSFGMRYEQFF. The CDR3 DNA reads as TGTGCCAGCAGTTTTGGCATGAGATATGAGCAGTTCTTC. This chain links TRBV27 with TRBJ2-1; no firm D call. The CDR3 is 13 residues long. V was cut by 3 bases and J by 8 bases, with 11 bases left in between. CDR1 is MNHEY, CDR2 SMNVEV, per germline (reference sequence).

The chain joins TRBV6-5 to TRBJ1-2; no reliable D call. Germline V CDR1 and CDR2: MNHEY, SVGAGI. CDR3 size: 13 residues. Trimming shortened V by 2 bases and J by 2 bases, and 6 bases separated the two germline ends. In nucleotides, the CDR3 is TGTGCCAGCAGTTACGGCGGAAACTATGGCTACACCTTC. Encoded protein: CASSYGGNYGYTF.

The V gene is TRBV6-5, the J gene TRBJ2-5, with D uncertain. The V gene's germline CDR1 is MNHEY and CDR2 SVGAGI. CDR3 size: 14 residues. The V end was cut by 0 bases, the J end by 5 bases, with 10 bases between. The CDR3 here is CASSYSKGYETQYF. DNA for the CDR3: TGTGCCAGCAGTTACTCGAAAGGATACGAGACCCAGTACTTC.

The V call is TRBV27, the J call TRBJ1-6; no definite D call. The CDR3 is 13 amino acids. Germline V CDR1 and CDR2: MNHEY, SMNVEV (reference sequence). Between the trimmed V and J ends, which lost 10 bases and 7 bases, there was a span of 14 bases. CDR3 in DNA: TGTGCCACCAGAGGAGGTTGGAATTCACCCCTCCACTTT. The encoded protein is CATRGGWNSPLHF.

V gene TRBV7-2 combines with J gene TRBJ2-1, with D perhaps matching TRBD1 (5 bases). Germline values: CDR1 SGHTA, CDR2 FQGNSA. The CDR3 totals 14 residues. Trimming removed 0 bases from V and 7 bases from J, with 10 bases in between. Written as DNA, the CDR3 is TGTGCCAGCAGCTTAGCGGGGCAGGGAAATGAGCAGTTCTTC. Its translation: CASSLAGQGNEQFF.

This clone came up a few times. The V gene is TRBV15, the J gene TRBJ2-2; 7 positions agree with TRBD2. The CDR3 totals 16 residues. Germline V gene lookup returns CDR1 LNHNV and CDR2 YYDKDF (reference sequence). Trimming removed 4 bases from V and 6 bases from J; junction bases left unmatched: 11. The CDR3 DNA reads as TGTGCCACCAGCACCCAAGGGAGGGAAGGGTCCGGGGAGCTGTTTTTT. Protein product: CATSTQGREGSGELFF.

The chain uses TRBV5-8 and TRBJ1-2; D gene uncertain. The V end lost 4 bases, the J end lost 8 bases, and 18 bases lay between the germline ends. CDR1 and CDR2 (germline): SGHTS, YDEGEE. CDR3 size: 14 residues. CDR3: CASSTGPLNGGYTF. The CDR3 DNA reads as TGTGCCAGCAGCACCGGACCCCTAAATGGGGGCTACACCTTC.

The V and J genes are TRBV3-1 (or the pseudogene TRBV3-2) and TRBJ2-1, with 8 bases fitting TRBD2. This CDR3 spans 17 amino acids. Looked up from germline, CDR1 is LGHDT and CDR2 is YNNKEL (reference sequence). V was pared by 0 bases and J by 5 bases, with 9 bases of the junction left unmatched. CDR3 region: CASSQDLAGGYNNEQFF. CDR3 sequence (DNA): TGTGCCAGCAGCCAAGATTTGGCGGGAGGCTACAACAATGAGCAGTTCTTC.

J is TRBJ1-6 and V is TRBV2; D is undetermined. Germline CDR1 and CDR2: SNHLY and FYNNEI. V was cut by 4 bases and J by 4 bases, with 8 bases left in between. The CDR3 contains 14 residues. The CDR3 here is CASSGTMYNSPLHF. In DNA form, the CDR3 reads TGTGCCAGCAGTGGAACCATGTATAATTCACCCCTCCACTTT.

The V call is TRBV5-8, the J call TRBJ1-5; D uncertain. V was pared by 4 bases and J by 1 base, with 12 bases between. CDR1 and CDR2 (germline): SGHTS, YDEGEE. CDR3 length: 15 residues. The CDR3 sequence is CASSLGGKSNQPQHF. CDR3 bases: TGTGCCAGCAGCCTTGGAGGAAAGAGCAATCAGCCCCAGCATTTT.

The chain links TRBV4-1 to TRBJ2-1; 10 nucleotides match TRBD2. CDR1 and CDR2 (germline): MGHRA, YSYEKL. After removal of 4 bases from V and 3 bases from J, the junction contained 3 bases not matched to a gene. CDR3 length: 15 amino acids. The CDR3 bases are TGCGCCAGCAGCCTAGGACTAGCGGACTACAATGAGCAGTTCTTC. Translation: CASSLGLADYNEQFF.

V gene TRBV18 combines with J gene TRBJ1-4; D possibly corresponds to TRBD1 (6 bases). Germline assignment: CDR1 KGHSH and CDR2 LQKENI. The CDR3 has 16 residues. The V end was cut by 3 bases, the J end by 2 bases, with 13 bases between. The CDR3 loop reads CASSPEAGATNEKLFF. The CDR3 nucleotides read TGTGCCAGCTCACCCGAGGCGGGGGCGACTAATGAAAAACTGTTTTTT.

V usage is TRBV6-1 and J usage is TRBJ2-6; unclear D gene. The CDR3 is 15 amino acids. The V gene lost 3 bases and the J gene lost 0 bases, with 6 bases spanning the gap. Germline V gene sequence: CDR1 MNHNS, CDR2 SASEGT. CDR3 sequence (DNA): TGTGCCAGCAGTGAGATGAGCTCTGGGGCCAACGTCCTGACTTTC. The encoded protein is CASSEMSSGANVLTF.

The chain employs TRBV4-1 and TRBJ2-7; 9 bases are a match to TRBD1. The V and J ends lost 5 bases and 2 bases, in that order; junction bases with no gene match: 10. The CDR3 runs 16 residues. Germline CDR1 MGHRA, CDR2 YSYEKL. CDR3 sequence reads: CASSIFWGQGPYEQYF. CDR3 DNA: TGCGCCAGCAGCATCTTCTGGGGACAGGGCCCCTACGAGCAGTACTTC.

This clone was observed once. The chain has TRBV5-5 and TRBJ2-3, with D tentatively TRBD1 (5 bases). V was cut by 4 bases and J by 2 bases, with 8 bases left in between. The CDR3 spans 13 residues. Germline CDR1 reads SGHKS; CDR2 reads YYEKEE (reference sequence). The CDR3 region is CASSIQVTDTQYF. CDR3 sequence (DNA): TGTGCCAGCAGCATACAGGTCACAGATACGCAGTATTTT.